This T cell receptor (beta chain) was profiled in a study of blood T cell repertoires in COVID-19. J lost 6 bases, V lost 4 bases, and 12 bases had no gene match. The CDR3 extends over 15 amino acids. Looked up from germline, CDR1 is SGHKS and CDR2 is YYEKEE (reference sequence). Sequencing was performed with immunoSEQ multiplex PCR; in TCRdb, only in-frame clones are kept and a portion is missing. The sample gives approximately 290,000 clones, 90% of which show up once; approximately 1.2% is in the top ten. Two negative PCRs, clearance, or symptom resolution had been documented for recovered Cohort 3 donors.

The V call is TRBV5-5, the J call TRBJ1-2; the match to TRBD1 covers 7 bases. The receptor comes from a woman aged 25 to 39 who had recovered from COVID-19. Sequencing was performed on PBMCs or T cells enriched from blood (not recorded which). DNA for the CDR3: TGTGCCAGCAGCCCAAACCGGGACAGAGGACATGGCTACACCTTC. This sequence encodes CASSPNRDRGHGYTF.